This T cell receptor beta chain comes out of a study of vaccination and CD4 T cells after COVID-19 (dated by TCRdb to between 2021 and 2024). About the full investigation: Convalescent patients had a positive SARS-CoV-2 result on nasal swab PCR, and of these patients, several had mild disease and one had severe disease. As controls, cultures received a CEFX viral epitope pool (the positive control), an HIV-1 Nef peptide pool (the negative control), or no peptide at all. The convalescent cohort included six males and four females, with two Hispanic individuals, seven Caucasians, two Asians and one multiracial person. Participants got two doses of the Pfizer-BioNTech BNT162b2 vaccine (n=8) or two doses of the Moderna mRNA-1273 vaccine (n=2). Post-COVID blood samples from convalescent patients were collected a median of 101 days after diagnosis, with a range of about 30 to 170 days. Post-vaccine blood samples were collected a median of about 72 days after the second vaccine dose, ranging from roughly 14 to 241 days. In around nine COVID-19 convalescent patients and several infection-naive healthy vaccine recipients, the spike-specific CD4+ TCR repertoire before mRNA vaccination was compared with the repertoire after mRNA vaccination. Three convalescent patients were sampled both early after vaccination (day 14) and late after vaccination (days 161 to 241). Overlapping spike peptide pools from SARS-CoV-2 and from the common cold coronaviruses HCoV-NL63, HCoV-OC43 and HCoV-229E were used as culture stimuli.

The time point label, as the study defines it: late sampling 161 to 241 days after vaccination in a few convalescent patients. According to the study, the label for this sample's treatment or condition signals: 10-day PBMC culture with coronavirus spike peptide pools or control peptides (ViraFEST assay). The ViraFEST assay was used in the study, in which antigen-specific T cells were expanded with peptide pools and expanded clonotypes were subsequently identified by TCR sequencing. The convalescent patients' positive SARS-CoV-2 PCR tests fell between March and December 2020, which was before the Alpha, Beta and Delta variants emerged in the United States. Each well held millions of PBMCs cultured with 10 ug/ml peptide pools in IMDM containing 5% human AB serum and 8 to 10 IU/ml IL-2. Half of the culture medium was replaced with fresh IL-2-containing medium on days 3 and 7. Once the cells had been in culture for around ten days, the EasySep CD4+ T cell isolation kit was used to isolate CD4+ T cells by negative selection. Ficoll-Paque Plus gradient centrifugation was used to isolate PBMCs from whole blood, and the isolated PBMCs were then either used fresh or cryopreserved at -140C. Each culture condition was generally run in triplicate wells.

Spanning cysteine to phenylalanine, the CDR3 consists of 14 amino acids. Only CDR3 DNA is held: 42 bases, read in frame from base 1. Relative to germline, V is missing 3 bases and J is missing 3 bases, with 4 bases of the junction outside any gene match. Library construction relied on PCR. DNA from cultured CD4+ T cells was subjected to TCR sequencing with the Oncomine TCR Beta short-read assay at the Johns Hopkins FTIC core. The QIAamp micro DNA kit was used to extract genomic DNA from the cultured CD4+ T cells. Oncomine TCR Beta libraries from cultured CD4+ T cells were pooled with unique dual indexes and sequenced on an Illumina iSeq 100. The study's processing was this. Non-productive sequences were removed, and CDR3s that did not start with C, did not end with F or W, or were shorter than 7 amino acids were discarded. Antigen-specific clonotypes were identified using the MANAFEST web application through comparison of peptide-stimulated wells with reference and other culture wells. To be called positive, a clone needed an FDR below 0.05, an odds ratio above 5, and a productive frequency above 0.1% in at least two of three replicate wells. A clonotype was classed as cross-reactive if the clonotype showed significant expansion both in SARS-CoV-2 spike wells and in at least one common cold coronavirus spike condition. CDR3 homology was assessed with Levenshtein distances (stringdist) and unrooted phylogenetic trees (ape) in R version 3.6.1. Using fastp at Q25 and MiXCR, TCRdb reprocessed the public reads and kept productive beta chains. Every entry covers one CDR3 protein and lists the most common genes and DNA from its rows. In this record, the V and J calls reflect TCRdb's handling and not the investigators' own analysis. The sample table lists 21,000 or so distinct CDR3 sequences, approximately 41% of them with a count of one. Just under 5% of the sample rests with the top ten.

Broad study findings and their caveats: In convalescent patients, a median about 86% of post-vaccine SARS-CoV-2-reactive clones were detected only after vaccination, and vaccine-specific priming was suggested by this finding. An increase in the median number of SARS-CoV-2-reactive clonotypes from 20 to 25 after infection to 38 after vaccination was observed, but the change was not found to be significant. The number of convalescent patients in the study was relatively small, and the study did not examine early timepoints following natural infection. Nearly all vaccine-specific clones in convalescent patients (304 of 307) were mono-reactive for SARS-CoV-2 spike rather than cross-reactive with common cold coronaviruses.

Worth noting for this clonotype: Its cognate antigen has yet to be identified. No quality values exist for individual bases; no much larger clone is one base distant.

This receptor was identified in a human donor who had recovered from COVID-19. Here the chain combines TRBV12-3 or TRBV12-4 and TRBJ2-7, with 8 central nucleotides matching TRBD2. This specimen was CD4+ T cells from blood, cultured in vitro, taken about 7 months after SARS-CoV-2 vaccination. The DNA reads as follows: TGTGCCAGCAGTTTCTGGCGGGGGGTCTACGAGCAGTACTTC. The translation is CASSFWRGVYEQYF.